Below are 9 T cell receptor beta chains sequenced from a single sample in a study of control samples from healthy donors and cancer patients. Sequencing was performed with immunoSEQ multiplex PCR; in TCRdb, only in-frame clones are kept and a portion is missing. The sample yields around 80,000 clones, around 87% seen once. The sequenced sample consisted of blood. These receptors were taken from a man aged 50 to 59 in good health.

The chain uses TRBV19 and TRBJ1-2, with 8 bases matching TRBD1. V shed 5 bases, J shed 8 bases, and the junction held 16 bases outside the gene matches. CDR1 and CDR2 (germline): LNHDA, SQIVND (reference sequence). This CDR3 comprises 16 residues. Here the CDR3 reads CASSVSTGGASRGYTF. The CDR3 DNA sequence: TGTGCCAGTAGTGTCTCTACAGGGGGGGCGTCGCGAGGCTACACCTTC.

A word on this clone: Compared with germline, one end of the junction differs, possibly owing to a read error. V gene TRBV7-8 combines with J gene TRBJ2-1; TRBD2 is a possible D gene (5 bases). Germline V gene data show CDR1 as SGHVS and CDR2 as FQNEAQ. This CDR3 contains 12 residues. The CDR3 loop is CASSSDYDEQFF. For the CDR3, the DNA is TGTGCCAGCAGCTCTGACTACGATGAGCAGTTCTTC.

The rearrangement uses TRBV7-9 and TRBJ1-2; 8 bases are shared with TRBD1. V was clipped by 5 bases and J by 3 bases; unmatched bases: 5. The CDR3 has 14 residues. Looked up from germline, CDR1 is SEHNR and CDR2 is FQNEAQ (reference sequence). Written as DNA, the CDR3 is TGTGCCAGCAGCGCGGGACAGGCCTACTATGGCTACACCTTC. Its translation is CASSAGQAYYGYTF.

The chain couples TRBV6-6 to TRBJ1-1; D remains ambiguous. The CDR3 extends over 15 amino acids. The V end lost 0 bases, the J end lost 2 bases, and 10 bases lay between the germline ends. Germline lookup yields CDR1 MNHNY and CDR2 SVGAGI (reference sequence). DNA of the CDR3: TGTGCCAGCAGTTACTCTCGGTGGAGCAACACTGAAGCTTTCTTT. Translation: CASSYSRWSNTEAFF.

This chain joins TRBV24-1 and TRBJ1-4, with 7 bases identical to TRBD1. Trimming at V came to 4 bases and at J to 7 bases, leaving 8 bases not matched to a gene. The CDR3 totals 15 residues. In germline, CDR1 is KGHDR, CDR2 SFDVKD. CDR3 nucleotide sequence: TGTGCCACCAGTGACAACAGGGGAGCAGGTGAAAAACTGTTTTTT. Protein sequence: CATSDNRGAGEKLFF.

Comments on this clone: This sample also contains other DNA sequences that code for the same CDR3. The V gene is TRBV10-3, the J gene TRBJ2-5; D unclear. Germline CDR1 reads ENHRY; CDR2 reads SYGVKD. V lost 4 bases and J lost 5, with 5 bases in between. CDR3 size: 11 residues. The CDR3 region is CAISGGETQYF. CDR3 DNA sequence: TGTGCCATCAGTGGTGGGGAGACCCAGTACTTC.

This chain connects TRBV9 to TRBJ2-7; tentatively, D is TRBD2 (6 bases). Germline V lookup: CDR1 SGDLS, CDR2 YYNGEE. The CDR3 consists of 13 residues. Deletions cut 0 bases from V and 6 bases from J, with 10 bases between. The CDR3 is CASSVGVGSEQYV. The DNA for the CDR3 is TGTGCCAGCAGCGTAGGCGTCGGGAGCGAGCAGTACGTC.

The chain carries TRBV24-1 and TRBJ2-2; D is possibly TRBD1 or TRBD2 (5 bases each). Trimming removed 7 bases from V and 2 bases from J, with 16 bases in between. Germline V CDR1 and CDR2: KGHDR, SFDVKD. CDR3 size: 16 residues. CDR3: CATRGDRDLNTGELFF. Here the CDR3 DNA reads TGTGCCACCAGAGGGGACCGGGACCTCAACACCGGGGAGCTGTTTTTT.

The chain couples TRBV19 to TRBJ1-1; the match to TRBD1 covers 8 bases. The junction had 2 bases not matched to a gene; V was cut back by 5 bases and J by 3 bases. The CDR3 has 13 residues. Germline CDR1 LNHDA, CDR2 SQIVND (reference sequence). CDR3 bases: TGTGCCAGTAGTGGCAGGGGGCACACTGAAGCTTTCTTT. It translates to CASSGRGHTEAFF.